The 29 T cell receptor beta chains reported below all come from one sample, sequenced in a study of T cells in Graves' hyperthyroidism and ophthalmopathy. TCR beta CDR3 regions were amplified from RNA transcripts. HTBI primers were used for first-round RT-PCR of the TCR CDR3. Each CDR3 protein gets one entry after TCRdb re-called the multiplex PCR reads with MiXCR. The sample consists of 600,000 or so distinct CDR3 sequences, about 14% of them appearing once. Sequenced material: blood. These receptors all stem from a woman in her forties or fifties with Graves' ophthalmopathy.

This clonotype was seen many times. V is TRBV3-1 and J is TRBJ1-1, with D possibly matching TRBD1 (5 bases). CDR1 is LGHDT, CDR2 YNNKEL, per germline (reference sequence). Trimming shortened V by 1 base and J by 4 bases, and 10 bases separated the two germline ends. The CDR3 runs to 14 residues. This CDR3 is CASSQVVRGTEAFF. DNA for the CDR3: TGTGCCAGCAGCCAAGTGGTGAGGGGCACTGAAGCTTTCTTT.

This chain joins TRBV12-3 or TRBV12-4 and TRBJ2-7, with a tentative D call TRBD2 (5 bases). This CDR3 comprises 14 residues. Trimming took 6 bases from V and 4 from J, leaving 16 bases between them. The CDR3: CASRKTGNLYEQYF. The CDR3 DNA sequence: TGTGCCAGCAGAAAGACCGGGAACTTATACGAGCAGTACTTC.

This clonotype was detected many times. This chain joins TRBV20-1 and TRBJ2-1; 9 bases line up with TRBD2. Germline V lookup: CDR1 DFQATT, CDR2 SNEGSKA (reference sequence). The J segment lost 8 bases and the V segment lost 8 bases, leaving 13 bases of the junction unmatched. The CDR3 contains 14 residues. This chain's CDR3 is CSQLGSGRSDEQFF. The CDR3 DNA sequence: TGCAGTCAACTGGGTAGCGGGAGATCAGATGAGCAGTTCTTC.

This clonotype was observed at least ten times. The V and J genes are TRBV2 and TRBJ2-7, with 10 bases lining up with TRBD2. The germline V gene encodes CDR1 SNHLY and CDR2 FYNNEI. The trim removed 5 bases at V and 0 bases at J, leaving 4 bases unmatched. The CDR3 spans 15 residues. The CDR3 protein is CASSLLAGTSYEQYF. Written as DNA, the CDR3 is TGTGCCAGCAGTCTACTAGCGGGGACCTCCTACGAGCAGTACTTC.

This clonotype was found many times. CDR3 protein: CASSSAQGLNYGYTF. The CDR3 DNA follows: TGTGCCAGCAGTAGCGCCCAGGGATTGAACTATGGCTACACCTTC. V and J are TRBV28 and TRBJ1-2; possibly TRBD1 for D (5 bases). Germline CDR1 is MDHEN and CDR2 is SYDVKM. V was cut by 5 bases and J by 2 bases, with 15 bases left in between. The CDR3 is made up of 15 amino acids.

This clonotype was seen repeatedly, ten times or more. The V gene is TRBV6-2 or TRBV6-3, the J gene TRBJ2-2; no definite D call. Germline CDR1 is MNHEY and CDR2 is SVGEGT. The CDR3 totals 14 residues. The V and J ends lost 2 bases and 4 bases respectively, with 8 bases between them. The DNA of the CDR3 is TGTGCCAGCAGTTACACGACTTCCACCGGGGAGCTGTTTTTT. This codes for CASSYTTSTGELFF.

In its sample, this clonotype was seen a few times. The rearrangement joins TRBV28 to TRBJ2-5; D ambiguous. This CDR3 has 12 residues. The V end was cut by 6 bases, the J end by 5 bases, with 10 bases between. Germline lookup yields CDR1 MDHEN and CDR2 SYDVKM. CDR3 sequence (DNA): TGTGCCAGCAGGATGGATTCGGAGACCCAGTACTTC. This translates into CASRMDSETQYF.

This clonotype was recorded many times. The CDR3 region has the DNA TGTGCCAGCAGTTACCCCGACAGAACAGATACGCAGTATTTT. Its translation is CASSYPDRTDTQYF. The chain has TRBV6-2 or TRBV6-3 and TRBJ2-3; maybe TRBD1 (5 bases). Trimming removed 2 bases from V and 3 bases from J, with 9 bases in between. Germline CDR1 MNHEY, CDR2 SVGEGT. The CDR3 covers 14 residues.

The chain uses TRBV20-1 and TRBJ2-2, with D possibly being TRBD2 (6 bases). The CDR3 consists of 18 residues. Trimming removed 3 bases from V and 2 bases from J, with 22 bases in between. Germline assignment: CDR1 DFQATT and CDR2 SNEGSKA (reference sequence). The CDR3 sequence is CSASRWLDGSINTGELFF. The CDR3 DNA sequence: TGCAGTGCTAGTAGATGGCTGGACGGGAGTATTAACACCGGGGAGCTGTTTTTT.

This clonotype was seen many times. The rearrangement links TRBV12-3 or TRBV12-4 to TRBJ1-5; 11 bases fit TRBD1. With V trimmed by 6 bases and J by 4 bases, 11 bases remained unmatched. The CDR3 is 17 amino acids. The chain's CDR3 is CASRQNTGQGANQPQHF. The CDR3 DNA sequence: TGTGCCAGCAGACAAAACACTGGACAGGGGGCAAATCAGCCCCAGCATTTT.

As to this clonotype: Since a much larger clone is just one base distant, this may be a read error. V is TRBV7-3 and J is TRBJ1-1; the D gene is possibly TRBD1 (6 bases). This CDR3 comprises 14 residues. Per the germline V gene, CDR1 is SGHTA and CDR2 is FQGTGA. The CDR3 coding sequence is TGTGCCAGCAGCTTAGAGATGACAGGAAATGAAGCTTCCTTT. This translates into CASSLEMTGNEASF. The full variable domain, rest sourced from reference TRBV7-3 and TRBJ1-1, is GAGVSQTPSNKVTEKGKYVELRCDPISGHTALYWYRQSLGQGPEFLIYFQGTGAADDSGLPNDRFFAVRPEGSVSTLKIQRTERGDSAVYLCASSLEMTGNEASFGQGTRLTVV.

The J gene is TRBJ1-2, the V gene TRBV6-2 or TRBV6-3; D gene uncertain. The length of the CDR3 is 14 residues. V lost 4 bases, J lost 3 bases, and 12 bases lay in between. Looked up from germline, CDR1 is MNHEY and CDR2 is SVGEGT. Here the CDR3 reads CASSCSPWDYGYTF. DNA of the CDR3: TGTGCCAGCAGTTGCTCCCCTTGGGACTATGGCTACACCTTC.

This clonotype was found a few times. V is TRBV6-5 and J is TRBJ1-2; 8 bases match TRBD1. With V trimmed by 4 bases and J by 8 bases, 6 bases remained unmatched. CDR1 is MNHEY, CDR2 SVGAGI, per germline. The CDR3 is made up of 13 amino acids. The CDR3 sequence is CASSWTGLRGYTF. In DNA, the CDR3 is TGTGCCAGCAGTTGGACAGGGTTGAGAGGCTACACCTTC.

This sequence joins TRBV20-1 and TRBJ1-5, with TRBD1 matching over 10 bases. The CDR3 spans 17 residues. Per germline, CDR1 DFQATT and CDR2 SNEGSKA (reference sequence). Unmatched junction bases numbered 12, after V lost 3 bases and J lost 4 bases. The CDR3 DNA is TGCAGTGCTAGTTTCCCGACAGGGGGCCGGTCTAATCAGCCCCAGCATTTT. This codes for CSASFPTGGRSNQPQHF.

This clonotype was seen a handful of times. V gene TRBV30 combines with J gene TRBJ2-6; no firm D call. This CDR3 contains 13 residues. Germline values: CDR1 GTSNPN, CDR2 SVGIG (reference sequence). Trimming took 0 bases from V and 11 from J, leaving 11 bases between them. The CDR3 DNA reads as TGTGCCTGGAGTGTAGGTGCTATCGACGTCCTGACTTTC. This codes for CAWSVGAIDVLTF.

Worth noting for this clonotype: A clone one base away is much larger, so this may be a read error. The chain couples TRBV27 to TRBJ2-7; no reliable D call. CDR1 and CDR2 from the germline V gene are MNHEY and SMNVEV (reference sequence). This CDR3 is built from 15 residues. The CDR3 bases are TGTGCCAGCAGTCGACTGGGCCGAGATCACGACGAGCGGTACTTC. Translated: CASSRLGRDHDERYF.

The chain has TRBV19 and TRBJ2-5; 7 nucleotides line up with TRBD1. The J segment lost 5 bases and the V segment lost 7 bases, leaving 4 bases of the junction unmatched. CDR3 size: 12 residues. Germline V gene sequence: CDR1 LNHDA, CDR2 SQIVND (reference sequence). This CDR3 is CASKTGLETQYF. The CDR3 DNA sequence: TGTGCCAGTAAGACAGGGTTGGAGACCCAGTACTTC.

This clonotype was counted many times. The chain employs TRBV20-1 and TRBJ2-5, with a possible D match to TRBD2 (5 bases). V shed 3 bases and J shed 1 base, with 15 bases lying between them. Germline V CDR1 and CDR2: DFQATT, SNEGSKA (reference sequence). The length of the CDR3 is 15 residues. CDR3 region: CSASTPSSGQETQYF. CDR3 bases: TGCAGTGCTAGTACCCCCAGCAGCGGCCAAGAGACCCAGTACTTC.

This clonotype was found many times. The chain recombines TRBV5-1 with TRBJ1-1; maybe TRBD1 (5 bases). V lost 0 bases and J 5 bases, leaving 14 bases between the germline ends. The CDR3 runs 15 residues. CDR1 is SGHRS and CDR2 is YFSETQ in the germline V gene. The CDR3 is CASSLEAGQVTEAFF. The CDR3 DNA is TGCGCCAGCAGCTTGGAGGCAGGGCAGGTGACTGAAGCTTTCTTT.

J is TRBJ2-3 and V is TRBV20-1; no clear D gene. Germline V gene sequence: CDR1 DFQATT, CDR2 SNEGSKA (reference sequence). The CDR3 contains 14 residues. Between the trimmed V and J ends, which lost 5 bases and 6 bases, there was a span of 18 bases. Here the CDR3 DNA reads TGCAGTGCTTTCGGTCCGCCAAGTTTCGATACGCAGTATTTT. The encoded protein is CSAFGPPSFDTQYF.

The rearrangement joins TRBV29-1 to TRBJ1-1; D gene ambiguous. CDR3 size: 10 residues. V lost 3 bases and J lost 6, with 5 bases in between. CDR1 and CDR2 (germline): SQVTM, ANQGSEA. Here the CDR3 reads CSVDNAEAFF. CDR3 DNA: TGCAGCGTTGATAACGCTGAAGCTTTCTTT.

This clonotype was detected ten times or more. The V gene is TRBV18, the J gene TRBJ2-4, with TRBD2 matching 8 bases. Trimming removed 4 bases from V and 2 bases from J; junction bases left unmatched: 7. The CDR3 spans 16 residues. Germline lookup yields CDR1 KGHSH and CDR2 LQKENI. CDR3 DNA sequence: TGTGCCAGCTCACGTCTGGGCGGGAGGCCCAAAAACATTCAGTACTTC. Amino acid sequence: CASSRLGGRPKNIQYF.

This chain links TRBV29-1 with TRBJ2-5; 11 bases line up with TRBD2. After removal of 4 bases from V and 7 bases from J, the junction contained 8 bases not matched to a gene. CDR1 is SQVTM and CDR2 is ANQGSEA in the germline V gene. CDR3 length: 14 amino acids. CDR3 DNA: TGCAGCGTTGGAACTAGCGGGAGTAGCGGGACCCAGTACTTC. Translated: CSVGTSGSSGTQYF. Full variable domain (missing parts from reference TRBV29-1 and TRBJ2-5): SAVISQKPSRDICQRGTSLTIQCQVDSQVTMMFWYRQQPGQSLTLIATANQGSEATYESGFVIDKFPISRPNLTFSTLTVSNMSPEDSSIYLCSVGTSGSSGTQYFGPGTRLLVL.

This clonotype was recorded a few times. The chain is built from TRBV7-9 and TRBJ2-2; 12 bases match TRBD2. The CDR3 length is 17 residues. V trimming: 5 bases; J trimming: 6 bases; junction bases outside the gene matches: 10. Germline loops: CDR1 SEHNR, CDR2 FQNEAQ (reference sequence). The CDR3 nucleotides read TGTGCCAGCAGCCCTTACAGACTAGCGGGAGTTCCCGGGGAGCTGTTTTTT. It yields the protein CASSPYRLAGVPGELFF. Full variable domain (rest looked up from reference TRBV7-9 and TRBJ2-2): DTGVSQNPRHKITKRGQNVTFRCDPISEHNRLYWYRQTLGQGPEFLTYFQNEAQLEKSRLLSDRFSAERPKGSFSTLEIQRTEQGDSAMYLCASSPYRLAGVPGELFFGEGSRLTVL.

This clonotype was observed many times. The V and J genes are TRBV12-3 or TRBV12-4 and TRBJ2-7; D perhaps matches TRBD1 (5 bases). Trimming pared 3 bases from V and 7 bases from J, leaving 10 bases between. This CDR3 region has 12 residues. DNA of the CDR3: TGTGCCAGCAGTTTGATGGGGCCGGAGCAGTACTTC. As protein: CASSLMGPEQYF.

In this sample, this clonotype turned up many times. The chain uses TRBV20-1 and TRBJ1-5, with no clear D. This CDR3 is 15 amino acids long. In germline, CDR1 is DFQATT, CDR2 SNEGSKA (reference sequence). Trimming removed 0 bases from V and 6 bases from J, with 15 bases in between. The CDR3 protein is CSARDHTALGQPQHF. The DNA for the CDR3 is TGCAGTGCTAGAGATCACACAGCTTTGGGTCAGCCCCAGCATTTT.

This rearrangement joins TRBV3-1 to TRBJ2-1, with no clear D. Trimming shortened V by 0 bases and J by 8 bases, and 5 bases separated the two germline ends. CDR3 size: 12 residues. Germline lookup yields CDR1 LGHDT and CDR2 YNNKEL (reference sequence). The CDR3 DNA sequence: TGTGCCAGCAGCCAAGAGACGGATGAGCAGTTCTTC. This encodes CASSQETDEQFF.

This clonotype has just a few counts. DNA for the CDR3: TGCGCCAGCAGCTTGGGTTCCAATAATCAGCCCCAGCATTTT. It codes for CASSLGSNNQPQHF. The chain joins TRBV5-1 to TRBJ1-5; no firm D call. The CDR3 has 14 residues. Germline V gene data show CDR1 as SGHRS and CDR2 as YFSETQ. Trimming took off 0 bases at V and 4 bases at J, with 8 bases between the two ends.

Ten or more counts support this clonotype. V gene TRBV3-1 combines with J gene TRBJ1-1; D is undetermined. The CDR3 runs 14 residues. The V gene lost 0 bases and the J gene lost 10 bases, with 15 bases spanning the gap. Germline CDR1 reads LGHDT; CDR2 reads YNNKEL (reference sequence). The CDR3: CASSQDRARSVAFF. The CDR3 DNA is TGTGCCAGCAGCCAAGACCGTGCTCGGTCGGTAGCTTTCTTT. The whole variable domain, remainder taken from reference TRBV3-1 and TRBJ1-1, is DTAVSQTPKYLVTQMGNDKSIKCEQNLGHDTMYWYKQDSKKFLKIMFSYNNKELIINETVPNRFSPKSPDKAHLNLHINSLELGDSAVYFCASSQDRARSVAFFGQGTRLTVV.